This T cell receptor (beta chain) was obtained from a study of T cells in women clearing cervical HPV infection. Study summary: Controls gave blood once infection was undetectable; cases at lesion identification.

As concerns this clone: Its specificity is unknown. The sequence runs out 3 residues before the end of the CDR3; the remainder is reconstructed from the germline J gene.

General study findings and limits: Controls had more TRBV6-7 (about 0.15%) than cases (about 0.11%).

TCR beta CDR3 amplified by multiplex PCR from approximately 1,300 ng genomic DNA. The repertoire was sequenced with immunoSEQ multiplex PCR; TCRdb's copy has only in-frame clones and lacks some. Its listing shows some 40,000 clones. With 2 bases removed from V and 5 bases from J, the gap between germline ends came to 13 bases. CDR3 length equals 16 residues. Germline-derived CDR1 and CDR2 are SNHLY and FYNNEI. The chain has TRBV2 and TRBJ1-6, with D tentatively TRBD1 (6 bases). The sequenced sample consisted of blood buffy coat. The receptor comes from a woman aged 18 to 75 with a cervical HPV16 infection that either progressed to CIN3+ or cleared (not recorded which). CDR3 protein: CASSERPTGDNSPLHF. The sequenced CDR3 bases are TGTGCCAGCAGTGAAAGGCCGACAGGAGATAATTCACCC.